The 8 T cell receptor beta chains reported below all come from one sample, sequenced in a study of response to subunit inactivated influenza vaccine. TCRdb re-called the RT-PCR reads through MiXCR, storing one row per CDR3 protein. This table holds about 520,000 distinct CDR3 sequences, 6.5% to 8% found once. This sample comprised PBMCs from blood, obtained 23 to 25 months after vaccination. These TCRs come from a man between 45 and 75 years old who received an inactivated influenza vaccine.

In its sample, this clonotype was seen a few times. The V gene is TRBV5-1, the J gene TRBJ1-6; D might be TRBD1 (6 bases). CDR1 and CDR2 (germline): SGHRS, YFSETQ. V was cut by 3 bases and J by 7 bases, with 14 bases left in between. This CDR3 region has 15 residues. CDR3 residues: CASSSARGGNSPLHF. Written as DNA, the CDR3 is TGCGCCAGCAGCTCGGCCAGGGGAGGGAATTCACCCCTCCACTTT.

CDR3 sequence (DNA): TGTGCCAGCAGCAACTCGGCCGGGCCATCCTACGAGCAGTACTTC. Its protein product is CASSNSAGPSYEQYF. The chain uses TRBV21-1 and TRBJ2-7; the table's TRBD1 call for D was not verified on the DNA. TRBV21-1 is listed as a pseudogene. The CDR3 has 15 amino acids.

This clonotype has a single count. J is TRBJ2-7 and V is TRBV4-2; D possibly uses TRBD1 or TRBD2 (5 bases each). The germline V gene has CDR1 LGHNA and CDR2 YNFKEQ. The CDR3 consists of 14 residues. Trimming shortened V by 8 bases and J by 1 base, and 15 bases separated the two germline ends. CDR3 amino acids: CASRPPGPSYEQYF. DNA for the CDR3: TGTGCCAGCCGCCCCCCGGGACCTTCCTACGAGCAGTACTTC.

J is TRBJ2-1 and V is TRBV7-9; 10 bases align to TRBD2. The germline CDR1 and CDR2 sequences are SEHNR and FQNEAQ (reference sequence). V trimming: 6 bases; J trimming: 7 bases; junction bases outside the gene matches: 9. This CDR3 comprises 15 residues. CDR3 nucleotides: TGTGCCAGCAGACAGGTACTAGCGGGGCGAAATGAGCAGTTCTTC. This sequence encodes CASRQVLAGRNEQFF. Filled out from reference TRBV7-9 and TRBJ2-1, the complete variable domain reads DTGVSQNPRHKITKRGQNVTFRCDPISEHNRLYWYRQTLGQGPEFLTYFQNEAQLEKSRLLSDRFSAERPKGSFSTLEIQRTEQGDSAMYLCASRQVLAGRNEQFFGPGTRLTVL.

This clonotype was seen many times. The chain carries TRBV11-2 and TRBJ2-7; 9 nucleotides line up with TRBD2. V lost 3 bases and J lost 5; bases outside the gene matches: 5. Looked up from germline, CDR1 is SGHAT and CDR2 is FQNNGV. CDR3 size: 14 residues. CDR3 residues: CASSFSGRGNEQYF. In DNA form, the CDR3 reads TGTGCCAGCAGCTTTAGCGGGAGAGGGAACGAGCAGTACTTC.

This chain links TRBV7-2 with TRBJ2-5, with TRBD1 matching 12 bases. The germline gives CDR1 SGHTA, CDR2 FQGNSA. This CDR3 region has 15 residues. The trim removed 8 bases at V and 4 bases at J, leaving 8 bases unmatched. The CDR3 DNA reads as TGTGCCAGCCGCGGCGGGACAGGGGGCTTAGAGACCCAGTACTTC. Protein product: CASRGGTGGLETQYF.

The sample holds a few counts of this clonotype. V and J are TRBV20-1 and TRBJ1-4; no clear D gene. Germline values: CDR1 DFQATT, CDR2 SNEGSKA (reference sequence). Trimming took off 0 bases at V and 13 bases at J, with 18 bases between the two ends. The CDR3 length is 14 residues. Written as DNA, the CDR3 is TGCAGTGCTAGAGAGAGGATGGAGGCGGGAACACTGTTTTTT. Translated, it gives CSARERMEAGTLFF.

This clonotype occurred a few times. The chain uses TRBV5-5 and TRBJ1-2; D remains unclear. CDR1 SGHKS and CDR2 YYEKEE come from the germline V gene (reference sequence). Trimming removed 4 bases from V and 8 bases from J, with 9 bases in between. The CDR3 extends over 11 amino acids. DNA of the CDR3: TGTGCCAGCAGCCGCGCCGGGGGCTACACCTTC. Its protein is CASSRAGGYTF.